This T cell receptor beta chain was sequenced in a study of T cell changes during pregnancy in multiple sclerosis. Germline CDR1 and CDR2: GTSNPN and SVGIG (reference sequence). The CDR3 runs 11 residues. V lost 5 bases and J 3 bases, leaving 7 bases between the germline ends. About this clone itself: Since no conserved phenylalanine or tryptophan closes the CDR3, a read error is the likely cause.

Clones were sequenced by immunoSEQ multiplex PCR, and TCRdb holds only the in-frame ones, with some missing. The table lists some 77,000 clones, more than 80% of them singletons, with 0.2% to 0.25% in the top ten. This clonotype originated in a female donor with multiple sclerosis, enrolled in a pregnancy study. The chain recombines TRBV30 with TRBJ1-2, with unresolved D. This material consisted of CD4+ T cells from peripheral blood mononuclear cells, taken before pregnancy. The CDR3 sequence is CAWELYYGYTL. The CDR3 bases are TGTGCCTGGGAGCTCTACTATGGCTACACCCTC.